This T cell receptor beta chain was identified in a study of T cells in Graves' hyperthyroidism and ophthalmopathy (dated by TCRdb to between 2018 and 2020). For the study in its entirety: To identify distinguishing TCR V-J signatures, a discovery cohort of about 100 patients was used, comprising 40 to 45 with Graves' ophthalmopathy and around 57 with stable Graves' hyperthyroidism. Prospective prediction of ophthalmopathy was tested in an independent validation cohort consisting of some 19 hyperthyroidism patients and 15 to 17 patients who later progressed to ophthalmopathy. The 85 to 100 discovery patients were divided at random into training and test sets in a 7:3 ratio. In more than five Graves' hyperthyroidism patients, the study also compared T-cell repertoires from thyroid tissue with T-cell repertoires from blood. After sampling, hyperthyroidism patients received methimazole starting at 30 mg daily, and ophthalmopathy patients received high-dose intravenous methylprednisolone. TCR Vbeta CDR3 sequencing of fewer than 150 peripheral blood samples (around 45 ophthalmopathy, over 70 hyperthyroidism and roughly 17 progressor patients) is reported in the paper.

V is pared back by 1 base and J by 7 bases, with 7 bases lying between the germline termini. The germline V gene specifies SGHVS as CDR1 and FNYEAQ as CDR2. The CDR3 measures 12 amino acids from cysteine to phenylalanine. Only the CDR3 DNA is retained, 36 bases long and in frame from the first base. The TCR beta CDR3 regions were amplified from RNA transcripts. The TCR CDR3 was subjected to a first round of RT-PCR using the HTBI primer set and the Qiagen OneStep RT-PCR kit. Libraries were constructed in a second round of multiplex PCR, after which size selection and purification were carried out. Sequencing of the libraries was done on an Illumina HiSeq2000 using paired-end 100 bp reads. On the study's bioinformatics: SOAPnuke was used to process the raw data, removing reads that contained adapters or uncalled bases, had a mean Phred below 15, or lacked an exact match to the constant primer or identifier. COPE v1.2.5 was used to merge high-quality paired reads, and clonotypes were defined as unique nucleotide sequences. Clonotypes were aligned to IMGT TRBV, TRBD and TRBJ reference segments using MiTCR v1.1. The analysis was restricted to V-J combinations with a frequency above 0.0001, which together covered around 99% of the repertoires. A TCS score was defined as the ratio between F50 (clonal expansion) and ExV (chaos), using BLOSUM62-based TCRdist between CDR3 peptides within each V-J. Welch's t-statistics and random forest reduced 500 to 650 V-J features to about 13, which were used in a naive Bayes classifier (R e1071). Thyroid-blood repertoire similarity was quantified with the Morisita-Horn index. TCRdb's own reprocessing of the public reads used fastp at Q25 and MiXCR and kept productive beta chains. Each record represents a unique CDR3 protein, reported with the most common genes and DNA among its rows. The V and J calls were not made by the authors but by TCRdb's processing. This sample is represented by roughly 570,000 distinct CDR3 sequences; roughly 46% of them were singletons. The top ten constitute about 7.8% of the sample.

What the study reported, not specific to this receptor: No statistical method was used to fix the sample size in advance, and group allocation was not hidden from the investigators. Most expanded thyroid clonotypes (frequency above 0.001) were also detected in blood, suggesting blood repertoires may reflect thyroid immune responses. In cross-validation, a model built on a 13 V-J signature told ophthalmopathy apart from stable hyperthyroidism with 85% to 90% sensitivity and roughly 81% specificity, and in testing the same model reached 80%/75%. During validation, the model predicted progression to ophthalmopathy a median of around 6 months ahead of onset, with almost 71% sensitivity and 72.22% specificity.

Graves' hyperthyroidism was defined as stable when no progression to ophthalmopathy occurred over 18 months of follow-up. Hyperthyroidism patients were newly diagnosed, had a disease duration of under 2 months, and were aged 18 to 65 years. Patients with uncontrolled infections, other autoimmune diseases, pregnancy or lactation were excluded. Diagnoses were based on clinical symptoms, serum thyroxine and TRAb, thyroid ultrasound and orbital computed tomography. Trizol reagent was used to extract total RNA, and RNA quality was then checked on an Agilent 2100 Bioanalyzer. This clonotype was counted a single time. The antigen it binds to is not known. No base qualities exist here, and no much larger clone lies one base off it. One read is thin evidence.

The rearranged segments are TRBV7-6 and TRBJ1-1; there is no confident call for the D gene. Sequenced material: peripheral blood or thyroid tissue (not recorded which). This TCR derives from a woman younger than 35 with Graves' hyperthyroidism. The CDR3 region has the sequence CASSLGADEAFF. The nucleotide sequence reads TGTGCCAGCAGCTTAGGGGCCGATGAAGCTTTCTTT.